This entry describes one TCR beta chain. The data belong to a study of early T cells in non-severe SARS-CoV-2 infection. As for the study in general: Unpaired chains resulted from sequencing bulk RNA of unsorted whole blood.

Individual cDNA molecules carried attached unique molecular identifiers. TCRdb reprocessed the 5' RACE reads with MiXCR, giving one entry per CDR3 protein. The data hold 85,000 to 100,000 distinct CDR3 sequences, with 9.5% to 12% observed a single time. The V and J ends lost 4 bases and 4 bases, in that order; junction bases with no gene match: 9. The germline V gene encodes CDR1 SGHRS and CDR2 YFSETQ. The CDR3 spans 15 residues. The V gene is TRBV5-1, the J gene TRBJ1-2, with 8 bases matching TRBD1. The clonotype originates from an adult who was a healthcare worker with PCR-confirmed SARS-CoV-2 infection or an uninfected control (not recorded which). The material sequenced was whole blood. CDR3 sequence (DNA): TGCGCCAGCAGCCCGACAGGGGAAGGAGCCTATGGCTACACCTTC. Translating gives CASSPTGEGAYGYTF.